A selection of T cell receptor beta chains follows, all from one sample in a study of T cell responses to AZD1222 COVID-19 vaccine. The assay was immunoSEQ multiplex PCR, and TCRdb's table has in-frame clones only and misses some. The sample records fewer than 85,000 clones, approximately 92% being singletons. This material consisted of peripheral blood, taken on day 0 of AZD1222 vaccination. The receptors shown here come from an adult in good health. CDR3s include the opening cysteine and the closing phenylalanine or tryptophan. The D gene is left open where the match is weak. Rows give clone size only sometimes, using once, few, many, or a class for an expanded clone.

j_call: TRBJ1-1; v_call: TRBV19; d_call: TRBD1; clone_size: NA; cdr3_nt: TGTGCCAGTAGTCCCCAGCTTGGACAGGGGCGGACTGAAGCTTTCTTT; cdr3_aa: CASSPQLGQGRTEAFF
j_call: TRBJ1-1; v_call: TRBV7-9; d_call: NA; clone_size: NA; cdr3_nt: TGTGCCAGCAGCTTGGAGGACAGAGGGAACACTGAAGCTTTCTTT; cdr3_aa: CASSLEDRGNTEAFF
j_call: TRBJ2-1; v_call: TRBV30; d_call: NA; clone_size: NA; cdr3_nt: TGTGCCTGGAGCGCCGCCGACTACAATGAGCAGTTCTTC; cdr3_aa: CAWSAADYNEQFF
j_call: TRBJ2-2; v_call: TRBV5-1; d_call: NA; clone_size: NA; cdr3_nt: TGCGCCAGCGGTAGGGGCCAGGGGAACAGGGAGCTGTTTTTT; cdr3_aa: CASGRGQGNRELFF
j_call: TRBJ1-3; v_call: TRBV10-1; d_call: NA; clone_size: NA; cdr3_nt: TGCGCCAGCACCCTGCGGGGTTCCGGAAACACCATATATTTT; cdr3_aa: CASTLRGSGNTIYF
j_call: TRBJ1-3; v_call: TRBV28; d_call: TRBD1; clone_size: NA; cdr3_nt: TGTGCCAGCAGTTCCCGACAGGGGACCGGAAACACCATATATTTT; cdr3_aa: CASSSRQGTGNTIYF
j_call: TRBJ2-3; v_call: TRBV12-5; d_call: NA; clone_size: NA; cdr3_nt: TGTGCTAGTGGTTTGGCCACCATACCAGGCACAGATACGCAGTATTTT; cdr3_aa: CASGLATIPGTDTQYF
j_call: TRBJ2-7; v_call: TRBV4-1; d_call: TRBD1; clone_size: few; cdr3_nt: TGCGCCAGCAGCCCGACAGGGGCTTGGGGCGAGCAGTACTTC; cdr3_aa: CASSPTGAWGEQYF
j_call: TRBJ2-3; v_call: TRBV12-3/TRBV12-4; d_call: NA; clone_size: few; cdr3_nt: TGTGCCAGCAGCCTAGACAGCACAGATACGCAGTATTTT; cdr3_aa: CASSLDSTDTQYF
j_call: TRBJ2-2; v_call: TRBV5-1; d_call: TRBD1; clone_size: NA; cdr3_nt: TGCGCCAGCAGCTTGTCCGGGACAGGAGTGTCCGGGGAGCTGTTTTTT; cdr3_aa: CASSLSGTGVSGELFF
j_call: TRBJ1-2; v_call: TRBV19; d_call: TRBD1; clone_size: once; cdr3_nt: TGTGCCAGTACAGCAGGGGGCTATGGCTACACCTTC; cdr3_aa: CASTAGGYGYTF
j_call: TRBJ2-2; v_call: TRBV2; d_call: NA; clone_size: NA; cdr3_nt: TGTGCCAGCAGGGGAGTGGGGGGCCCGAACACCGGGGAGCTGTTTTTT; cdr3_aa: CASRGVGGPNTGELFF
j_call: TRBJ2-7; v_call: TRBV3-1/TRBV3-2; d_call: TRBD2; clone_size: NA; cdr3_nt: TGTGCCAGCAGCAACCCCGGGCAGCGGGAGAGATATTCCTACGAGCAGTACTTC; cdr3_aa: CASSNPGQRERYSYEQYF
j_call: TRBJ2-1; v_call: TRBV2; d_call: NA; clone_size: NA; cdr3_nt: TGTGCCTCCTCGGGTGGAGGGAGATCCTACAATGAGCAGTTCTTC; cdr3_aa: CASSGGGRSYNEQFF
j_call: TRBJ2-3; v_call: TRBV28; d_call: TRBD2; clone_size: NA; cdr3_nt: TGTGCCAGCAGTTTACCCGGTCCCGGGGGGACAGATACGCAGTATTTT; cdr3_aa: CASSLPGPGGTDTQYF
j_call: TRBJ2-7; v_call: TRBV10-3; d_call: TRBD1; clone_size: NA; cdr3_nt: TGTGCCATCGCCAAAGTGGACAGGGCGTCCTACGAGCAGTACTTC; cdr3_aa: CAIAKVDRASYEQYF
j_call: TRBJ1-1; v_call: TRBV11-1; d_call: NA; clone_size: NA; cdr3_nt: TGTGCCAGCAGCCTCCTGCGGGGAGATGGAGCTTTCTTT; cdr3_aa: CASSLLRGDGAFF
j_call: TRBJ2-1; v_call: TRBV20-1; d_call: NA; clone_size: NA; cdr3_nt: TGCAGTGCTAGTATCAGGCCCCTCGGCCCCAATGAGCAGTTCTTC; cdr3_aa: CSASIRPLGPNEQFF
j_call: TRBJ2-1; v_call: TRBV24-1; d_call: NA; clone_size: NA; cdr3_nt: TGTGCCACCAGTGACTACAACAATGAGCAGTTCTTC; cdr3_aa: CATSDYNNEQFF
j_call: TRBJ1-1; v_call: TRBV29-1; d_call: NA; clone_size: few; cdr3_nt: TGCAGCGTTGGACAAGGCACTGAAGCTTTCTTT; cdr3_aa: CSVGQGTEAFF
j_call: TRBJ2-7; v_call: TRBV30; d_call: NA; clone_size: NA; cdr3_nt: TGTGCCTGGAACCCGAGAAGCGAGCAGTACTTC; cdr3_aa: CAWNPRSEQYF
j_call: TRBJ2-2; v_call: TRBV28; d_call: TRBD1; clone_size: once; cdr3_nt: TGTGCCAGCAGTAAGGGGACAGGGGGATTAACCGGGGAGCTGTTTTTT; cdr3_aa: CASSKGTGGLTGELFF
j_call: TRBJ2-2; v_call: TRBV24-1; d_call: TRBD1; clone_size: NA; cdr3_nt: TGTGCCACCAGTGGAAAGGACAGGGGGCCCGGGGAGCTGTTTTTT; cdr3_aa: CATSGKDRGPGELFF
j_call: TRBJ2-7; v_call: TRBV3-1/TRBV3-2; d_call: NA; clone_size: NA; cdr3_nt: TGTGCCAGCAGCCCGTACCTTCCCCACGTGCCCCAGAGCTCCTACGAGCAGTACTTC; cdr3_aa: CASSPYLPHVPQSSYEQYF
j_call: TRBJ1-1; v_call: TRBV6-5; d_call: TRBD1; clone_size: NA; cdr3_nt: TGTGCCAGCATCTCAGGGGGCGCTGTACCCACTGAAGCTTTCTTT; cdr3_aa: CASISGGAVPTEAFF
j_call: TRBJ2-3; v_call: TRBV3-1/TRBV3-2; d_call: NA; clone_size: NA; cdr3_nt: TGTGCCAGCAGCCAAGTGGGGGGCACAGATACGCAGTATTTT; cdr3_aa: CASSQVGGTDTQYF
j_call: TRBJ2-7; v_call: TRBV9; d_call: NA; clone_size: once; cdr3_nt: TGTGCCAGCAGCCTCTCCGAGGGGTACGAGCAGTACTTC; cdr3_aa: CASSLSEGYEQYF
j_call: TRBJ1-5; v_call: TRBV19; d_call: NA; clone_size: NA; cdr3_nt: TGTGCCAGTAGTTTGGGTGGGTATCAGCCCCAGCATTTT; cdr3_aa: CASSLGGYQPQHF
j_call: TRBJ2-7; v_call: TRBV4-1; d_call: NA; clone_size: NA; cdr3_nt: TGCGCCAGCAGCCACCTCCTCTACGAGCAGTACTTC; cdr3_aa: CASSHLLYEQYF
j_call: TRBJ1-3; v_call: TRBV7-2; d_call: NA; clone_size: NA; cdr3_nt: TGTGCCAGCAGCTTAGCCGGCAGTAATGGAAACACCATATATTTT; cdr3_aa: CASSLAGSNGNTIYF
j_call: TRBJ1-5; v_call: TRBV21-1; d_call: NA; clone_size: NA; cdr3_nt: TGTGCCAGCAGTGCAGGGTGTAGCAATCAGCCCCAGCATTTT; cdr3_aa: CASSAGCSNQPQHF
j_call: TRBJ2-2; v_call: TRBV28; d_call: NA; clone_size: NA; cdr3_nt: TGTGCCAGGCTACCGGGACGGACCGGGGAGCTGTTTTTT; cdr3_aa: CARLPGRTGELFF
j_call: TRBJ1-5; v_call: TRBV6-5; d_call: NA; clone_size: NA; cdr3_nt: TGTGCCAGCAGATCACAGGACACCAATCAGCCCCAGCATTTT; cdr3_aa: CASRSQDTNQPQHF
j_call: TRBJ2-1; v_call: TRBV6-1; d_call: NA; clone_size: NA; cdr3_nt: TGTGCCAGCAGTGAAGGACTACTAAATGAGCAGTTCTTC; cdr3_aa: CASSEGLLNEQFF
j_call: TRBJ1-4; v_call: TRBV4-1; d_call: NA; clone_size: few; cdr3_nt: TGCGCTTCGAGACGGGCAGCTAATGAAAAACTGTTTTTT; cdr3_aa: CASRRAANEKLFF
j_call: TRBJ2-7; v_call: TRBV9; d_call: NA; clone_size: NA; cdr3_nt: TGTGCCAGCAGCGTAGGGCGGGCCTCCTACGAGCAGTACTTC; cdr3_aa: CASSVGRASYEQYF
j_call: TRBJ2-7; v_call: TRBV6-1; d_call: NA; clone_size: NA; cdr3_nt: TGTGCCAGCAGTTCCCCCCGAGCCTACGAGCAGTACTTC; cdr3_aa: CASSSPRAYEQYF
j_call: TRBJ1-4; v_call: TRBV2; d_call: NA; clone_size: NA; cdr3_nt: TGTGCCAGCAGTCTTGGCTCGGAAAAACTGTTTTTT; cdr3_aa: CASSLGSEKLFF
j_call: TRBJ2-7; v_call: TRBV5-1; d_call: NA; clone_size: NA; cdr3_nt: TGCGCCAGCAGCTTGGGACAGAGTACCACCATTCCCTACGAGCAGTACTTC; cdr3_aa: CASSLGQSTTIPYEQYF
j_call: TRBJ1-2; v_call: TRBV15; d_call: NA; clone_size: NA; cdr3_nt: TGTGCCACCAGCAGAGATTGGCAGCTTTCTAACTATGGCTACACCTTC; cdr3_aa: CATSRDWQLSNYGYTF
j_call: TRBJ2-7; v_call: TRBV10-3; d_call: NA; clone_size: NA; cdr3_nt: TGTGCCATCAGGCCCGTACTGACAGGAAAATACGAGCAGTACTTC; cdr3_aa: CAIRPVLTGKYEQYF
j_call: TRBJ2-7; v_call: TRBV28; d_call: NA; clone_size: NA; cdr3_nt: TGTGCCAGCAGTTTAGGAAACGGCTACGAGCAGTACTTC; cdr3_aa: CASSLGNGYEQYF
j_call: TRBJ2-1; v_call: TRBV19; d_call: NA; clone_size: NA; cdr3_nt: TGTGCCAGTGGAGAGGGGGACTACAATGAGCAGTTCTTC; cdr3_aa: CASGEGDYNEQFF
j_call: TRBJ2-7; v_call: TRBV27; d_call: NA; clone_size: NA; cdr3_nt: TGTGCCAGCAGTCCCTTACGGGCGCCAGCCTACGAGCAGTACTTC; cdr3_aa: CASSPLRAPAYEQYF
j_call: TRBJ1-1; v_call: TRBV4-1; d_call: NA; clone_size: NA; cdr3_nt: TGCGCCAGCAGCCCGCGTTGGGGTAACACTGAAGCTTTCTTT; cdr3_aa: CASSPRWGNTEAFF
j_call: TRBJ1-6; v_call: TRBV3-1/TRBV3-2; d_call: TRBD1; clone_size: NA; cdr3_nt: TGTGCCAGCAGCCGACAGGGAAATTCACCCCTCCACTTT; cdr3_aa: CASSRQGNSPLHF
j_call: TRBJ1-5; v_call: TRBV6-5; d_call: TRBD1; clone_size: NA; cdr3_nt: TGTGCCAGCAGGTCAACAGGGGTCAATCAGCCCCAGCATTTT; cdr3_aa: CASRSTGVNQPQHF
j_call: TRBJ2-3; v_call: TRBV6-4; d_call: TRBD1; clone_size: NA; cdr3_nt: TGTGCCAGCAGTGACTCGGACAGGGGGCCGCAGTATTTT; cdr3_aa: CASSDSDRGPQYF
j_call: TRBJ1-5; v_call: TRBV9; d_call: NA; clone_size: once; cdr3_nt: TGTGCCAGCAGCGTAGGGGTGGCTGGCAATCAGCCCCAGCATTTT; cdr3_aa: CASSVGVAGNQPQHF
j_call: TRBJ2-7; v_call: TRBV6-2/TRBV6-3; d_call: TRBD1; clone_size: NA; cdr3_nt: TGTGCCAGCAGTGATTGGGACAGGGGGCCTGACGAGCAGTACTTC; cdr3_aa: CASSDWDRGPDEQYF
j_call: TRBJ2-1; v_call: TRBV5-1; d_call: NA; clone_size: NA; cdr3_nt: TGCGCCAGCAGCTTCTCGGGGGGCTACAACAATGAGCAGTTCTTC; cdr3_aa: CASSFSGGYNNEQFF
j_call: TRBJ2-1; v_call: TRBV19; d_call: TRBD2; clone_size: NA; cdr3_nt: TGTGCCAGTAAAATTAGCGGGAGGGCCTTCAATGAGCAGTTCTTC; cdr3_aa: CASKISGRAFNEQFF
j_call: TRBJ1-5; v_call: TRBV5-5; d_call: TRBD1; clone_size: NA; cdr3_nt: TGTGCCAGCAGCTCGTGGACAGGCGGTATCAATCAGCCCCAGCATTTT; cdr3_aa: CASSSWTGGINQPQHF
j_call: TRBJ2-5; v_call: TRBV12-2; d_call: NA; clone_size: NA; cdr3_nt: TGTGCAAGTCGCTTACCGAACGGGTGGCTAGCGGGAGTGGAGACCCAGTACTTC; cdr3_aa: CASRLPNGWLAGVETQYF
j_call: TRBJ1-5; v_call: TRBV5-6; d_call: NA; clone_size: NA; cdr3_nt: TGTGCCAGCAGCTTGTGGCAGGTCAATCAGCCCCAGCATTTT; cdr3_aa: CASSLWQVNQPQHF